This T cell receptor (beta chain) was obtained from a study of T cells in Graves' hyperthyroidism and ophthalmopathy. Overall study findings and caveats: Among clonotypes expanded in thyroid above 0.001, most were also found in blood.

Per germline, CDR1 SGHDT and CDR2 YYEEEE. Between the trimmed V and J ends, which lost 4 bases and 9 bases, there was a span of 19 bases. The CDR3 sequence is 14 residues long. The authors deemed Graves' hyperthyroidism stable absent ophthalmopathy progression within 18 months. This clonotype showed up just a few times. Antigen unknown. Using RNA transcripts as the source, TCR beta CDR3 regions were amplified. Initially, a first-round RT-PCR of the TCR CDR3 employed the HTBI primer set. TCRdb re-analysed the multiplex PCR reads in MiXCR, keeping a single row per CDR3 protein. In the table there are around 340,000 distinct CDR3 sequences, around 23% of which are singletons.

Input material: blood. This receptor was taken from a woman aged 45 to 65 with Graves' hyperthyroidism. The chain has TRBV5-6 and TRBJ1-2; maybe TRBD1 (5 bases). This chain's CDR3 is CASSQGSQGTRYTF. CDR3 sequence (DNA): TGTGCCAGCAGCCAAGGGAGCCAGGGCACTCGCTACACCTTC.